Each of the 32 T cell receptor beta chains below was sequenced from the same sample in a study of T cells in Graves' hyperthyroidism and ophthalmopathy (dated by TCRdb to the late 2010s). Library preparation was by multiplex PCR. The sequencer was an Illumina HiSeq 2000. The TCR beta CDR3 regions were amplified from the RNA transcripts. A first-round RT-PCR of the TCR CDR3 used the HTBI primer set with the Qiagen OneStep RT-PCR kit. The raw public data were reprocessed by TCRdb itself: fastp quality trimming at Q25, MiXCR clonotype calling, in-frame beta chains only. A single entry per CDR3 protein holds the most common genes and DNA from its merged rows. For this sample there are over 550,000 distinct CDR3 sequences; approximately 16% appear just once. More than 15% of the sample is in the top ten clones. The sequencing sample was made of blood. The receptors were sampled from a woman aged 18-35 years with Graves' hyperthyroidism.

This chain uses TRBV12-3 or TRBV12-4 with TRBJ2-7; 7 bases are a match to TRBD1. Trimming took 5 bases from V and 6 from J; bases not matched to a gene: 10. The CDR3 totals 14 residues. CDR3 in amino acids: CASSVGQPLGEQYF. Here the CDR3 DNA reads TGTGCCAGCAGTGTGGGACAGCCGTTGGGCGAGCAGTACTTC.

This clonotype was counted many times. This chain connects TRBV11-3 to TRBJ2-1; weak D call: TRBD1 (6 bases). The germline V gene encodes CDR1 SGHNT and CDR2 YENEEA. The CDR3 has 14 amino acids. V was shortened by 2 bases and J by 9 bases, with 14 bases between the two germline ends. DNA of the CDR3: TGTGCCAGCAGCTTACTAAGGACAGCTGCTGAGCAGTTCTTC. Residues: CASSLLRTAAEQFF.

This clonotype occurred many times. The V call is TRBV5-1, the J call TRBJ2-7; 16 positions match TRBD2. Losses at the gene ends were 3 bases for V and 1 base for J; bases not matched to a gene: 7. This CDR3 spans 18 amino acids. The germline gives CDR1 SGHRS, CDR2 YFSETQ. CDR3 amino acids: CASSSGLAGGPLSYEQYF. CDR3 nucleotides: TGCGCCAGCAGCTCGGGACTAGCGGGAGGGCCTCTTTCCTACGAGCAGTACTTC.

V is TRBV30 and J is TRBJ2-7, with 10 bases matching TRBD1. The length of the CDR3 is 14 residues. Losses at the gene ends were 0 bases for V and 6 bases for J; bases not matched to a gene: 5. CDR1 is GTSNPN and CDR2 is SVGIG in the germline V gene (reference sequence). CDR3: CAWSVPDRGREQYF. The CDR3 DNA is TGTGCCTGGAGTGTACCAGACAGGGGGCGCGAGCAGTACTTC.

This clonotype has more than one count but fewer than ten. The CDR3 loop reads CASSLSGGRLNYNEQFF. For the CDR3, the DNA is TGTGCCAGCAGCTTATCGGGGGGGCGGCTGAACTACAATGAGCAGTTCTTC. The chain uses TRBV7-8 and TRBJ2-1; 8 positions match TRBD2. This CDR3 spans 17 amino acids. The V and J ends lost 2 bases and 3 bases, in that order; junction bases with no gene match: 9. Germline-derived CDR1 and CDR2 are SGHVS and FQNEAQ.

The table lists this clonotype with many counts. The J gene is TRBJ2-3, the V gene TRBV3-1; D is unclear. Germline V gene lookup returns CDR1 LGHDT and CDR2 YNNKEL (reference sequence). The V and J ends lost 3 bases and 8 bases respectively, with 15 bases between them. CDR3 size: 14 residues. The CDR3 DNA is TGTGCCAGCAGCCATTACGGCGGATTTGGTACGCAGTATTTT. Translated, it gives CASSHYGGFGTQYF.

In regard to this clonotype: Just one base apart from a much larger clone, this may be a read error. CDR3: CASSYGAGTDLNYGCTF. CDR3 DNA: TGTGCCAGCAGCTACGGGGCCGGCACAGACTTAAACTATGGCTGCACCTTC. This chain connects TRBV7-2 to TRBJ1-2; D might be TRBD1 (5 bases). The CDR3 has 17 residues. Germline assignment: CDR1 SGHTA and CDR2 FQGNSA.

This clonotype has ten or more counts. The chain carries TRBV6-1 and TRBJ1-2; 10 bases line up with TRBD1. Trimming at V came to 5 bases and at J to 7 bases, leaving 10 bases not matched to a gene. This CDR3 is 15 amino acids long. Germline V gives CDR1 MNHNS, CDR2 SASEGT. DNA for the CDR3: TGTGCCAGCAGTTTGGGGGGACAGGGGAACGTTGGCTACACCTTC. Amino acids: CASSLGGQGNVGYTF.

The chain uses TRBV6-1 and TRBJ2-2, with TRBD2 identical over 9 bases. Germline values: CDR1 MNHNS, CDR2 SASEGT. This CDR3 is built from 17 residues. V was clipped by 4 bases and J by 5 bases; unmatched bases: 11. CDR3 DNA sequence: TGTGCCAGCAGTGCCGAGGCGGGAGGGCCTCGGACCGGGGAGCTGTTTTTT. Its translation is CASSAEAGGPRTGELFF.

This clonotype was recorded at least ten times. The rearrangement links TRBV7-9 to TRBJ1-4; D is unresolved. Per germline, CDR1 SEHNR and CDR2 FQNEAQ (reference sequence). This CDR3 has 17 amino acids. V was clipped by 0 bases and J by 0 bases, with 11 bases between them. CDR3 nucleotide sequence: TGTGCCAGCAGCTTAGCGATAGGGAAGTCAACTAATGAAAAACTGTTTTTT. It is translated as CASSLAIGKSTNEKLFF.

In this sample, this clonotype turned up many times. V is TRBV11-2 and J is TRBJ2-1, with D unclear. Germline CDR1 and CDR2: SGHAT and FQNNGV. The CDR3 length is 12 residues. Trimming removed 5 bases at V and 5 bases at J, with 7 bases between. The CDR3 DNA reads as TGTGCCAGCAGCACTACTAACAATGAGCAGTTCTTC. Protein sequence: CASSTTNNEQFF.

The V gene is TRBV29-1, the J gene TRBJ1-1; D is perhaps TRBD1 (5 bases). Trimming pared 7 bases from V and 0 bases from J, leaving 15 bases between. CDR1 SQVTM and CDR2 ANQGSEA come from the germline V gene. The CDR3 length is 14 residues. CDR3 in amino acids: CSAGTLQMNTEAFF. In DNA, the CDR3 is TGCAGCGCGGGGACGTTGCAGATGAACACTGAAGCTTTCTTT.

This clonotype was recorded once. In DNA, the CDR3 is TGTGCCAGTATTCCCTCAGCGGGGAGCACAGATACGCAGTATTTT. As protein: CASIPSAGSTDTQYF. This chain uses TRBV19 with TRBJ2-3, with 7 bases that match TRBD2. V lost 7 bases and J lost 0; bases outside the gene matches: 7. This CDR3 contains 15 residues. Germline CDR1 is LNHDA and CDR2 is SQIVND (reference sequence).

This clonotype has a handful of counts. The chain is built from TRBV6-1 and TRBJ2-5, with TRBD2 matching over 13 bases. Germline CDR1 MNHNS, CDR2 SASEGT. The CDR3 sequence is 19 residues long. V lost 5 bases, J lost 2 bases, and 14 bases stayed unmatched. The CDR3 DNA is TGTGCCAGCAGTCGACCGGGACTAGCGGGGAAGGGAAAACAAGAGACCCAGTACTTC. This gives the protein CASSRPGLAGKGKQETQYF.

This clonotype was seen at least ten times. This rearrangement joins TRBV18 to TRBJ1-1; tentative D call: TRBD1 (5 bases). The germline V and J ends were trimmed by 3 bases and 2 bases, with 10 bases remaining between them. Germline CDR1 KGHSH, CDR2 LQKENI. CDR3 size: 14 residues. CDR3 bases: TGTGCCAGCTCACCGGGGACGGACAACACTGAAGCTTTCTTT. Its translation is CASSPGTDNTEAFF.

The CDR3, as DNA: TGTGCCAGCAGTTTGGGTACGCGCTTGAACACTGAAGCTTTCTTT. Its translation is CASSLGTRLNTEAFF. The chain is built from TRBV7-9 and TRBJ1-1; the D is unclear. V gave up 6 bases and J gave up 0 bases, with 14 bases separating them. Germline V gene sequence: CDR1 SEHNR, CDR2 FQNEAQ (reference sequence). This CDR3 region has 15 residues.

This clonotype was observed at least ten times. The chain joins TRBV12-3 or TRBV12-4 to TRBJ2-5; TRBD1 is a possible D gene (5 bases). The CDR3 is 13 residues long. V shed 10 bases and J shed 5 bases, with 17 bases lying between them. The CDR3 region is CATGIGARETQYF. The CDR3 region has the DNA TGTGCCACAGGGATAGGGGCGCGGGAGACCCAGTACTTC.

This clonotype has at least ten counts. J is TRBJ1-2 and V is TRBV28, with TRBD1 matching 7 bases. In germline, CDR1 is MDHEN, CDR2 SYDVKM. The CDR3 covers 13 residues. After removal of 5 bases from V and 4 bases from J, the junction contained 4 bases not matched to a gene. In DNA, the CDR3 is TGTGCCAGCAGTCCAGGGGGAGGCTATGGCTACACCTTC. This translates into CASSPGGGYGYTF.

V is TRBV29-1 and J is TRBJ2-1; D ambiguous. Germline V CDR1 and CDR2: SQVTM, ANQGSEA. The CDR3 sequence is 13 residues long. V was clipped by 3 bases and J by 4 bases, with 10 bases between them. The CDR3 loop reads CSVDRAPYNEQFF. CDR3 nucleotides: TGCAGCGTTGACCGGGCCCCTTACAATGAGCAGTTCTTC.

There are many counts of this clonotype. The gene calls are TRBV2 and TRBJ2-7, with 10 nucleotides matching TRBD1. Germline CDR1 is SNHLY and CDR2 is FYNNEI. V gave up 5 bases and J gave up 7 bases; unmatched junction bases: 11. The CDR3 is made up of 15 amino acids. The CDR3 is CASSYPTGGKNEQYF. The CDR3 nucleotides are TGTGCCAGCAGTTATCCGACAGGGGGCAAGAATGAGCAGTACTTC.

CDR3 region: CASSLAGGGGTQYF. CDR3 in DNA: TGTGCCAGCAGCTTAGCGGGGGGGGGGGGGACCCAGTACTTC. The chain links TRBV7-2 to TRBJ2-5, with 7 bases aligning to TRBD2. Germline V gives CDR1 SGHTA, CDR2 FQGNSA. This CDR3 contains 14 residues. Trimming cost V 0 bases and J 7 bases; bases outside gene matches: 5.

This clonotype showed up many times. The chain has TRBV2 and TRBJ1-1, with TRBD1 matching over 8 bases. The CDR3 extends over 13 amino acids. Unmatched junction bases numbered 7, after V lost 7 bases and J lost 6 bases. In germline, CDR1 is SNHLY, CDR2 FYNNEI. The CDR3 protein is CASTPDREAEAFF. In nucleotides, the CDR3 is TGTGCCAGCACCCCGGACAGGGAGGCTGAAGCTTTCTTT.

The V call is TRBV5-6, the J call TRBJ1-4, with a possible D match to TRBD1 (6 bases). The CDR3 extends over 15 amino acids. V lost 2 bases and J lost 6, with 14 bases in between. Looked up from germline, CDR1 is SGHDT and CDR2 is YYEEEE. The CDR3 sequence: CASSLMQGMDEKLFF. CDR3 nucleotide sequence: TGTGCCAGCAGCTTAATGCAGGGGATGGATGAAAAACTGTTTTTT.

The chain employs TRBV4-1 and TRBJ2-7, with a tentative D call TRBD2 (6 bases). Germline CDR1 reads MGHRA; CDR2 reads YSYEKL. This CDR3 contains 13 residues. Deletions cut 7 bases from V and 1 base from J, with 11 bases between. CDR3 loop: CASNSGYSYEQYF. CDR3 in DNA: TGCGCCAGCAATAGCGGTTATTCCTACGAGCAGTACTTC.

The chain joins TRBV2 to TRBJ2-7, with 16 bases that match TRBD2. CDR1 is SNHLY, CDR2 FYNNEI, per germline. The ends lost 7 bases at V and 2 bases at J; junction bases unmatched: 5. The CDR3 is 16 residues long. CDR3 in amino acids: CASKPGLAGGPYEQYF. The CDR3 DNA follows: TGTGCCAGCAAACCGGGACTAGCGGGGGGGCCCTACGAGCAGTACTTC.

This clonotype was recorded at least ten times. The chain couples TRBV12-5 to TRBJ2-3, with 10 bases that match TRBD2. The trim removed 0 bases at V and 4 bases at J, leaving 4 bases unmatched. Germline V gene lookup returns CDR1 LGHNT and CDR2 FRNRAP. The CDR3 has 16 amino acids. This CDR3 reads CASGLVRTSGPDTQYF. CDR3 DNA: TGTGCTAGTGGTTTGGTACGGACTAGCGGCCCAGATACGCAGTATTTT.

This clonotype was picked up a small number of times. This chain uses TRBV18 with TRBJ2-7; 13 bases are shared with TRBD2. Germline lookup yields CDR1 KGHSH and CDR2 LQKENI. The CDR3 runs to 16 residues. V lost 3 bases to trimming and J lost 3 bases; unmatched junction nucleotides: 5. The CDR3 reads CASSPGLAGQNYEQYF. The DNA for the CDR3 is TGTGCCAGCTCACCGGGACTAGCGGGGCAGAACTACGAGCAGTACTTC.

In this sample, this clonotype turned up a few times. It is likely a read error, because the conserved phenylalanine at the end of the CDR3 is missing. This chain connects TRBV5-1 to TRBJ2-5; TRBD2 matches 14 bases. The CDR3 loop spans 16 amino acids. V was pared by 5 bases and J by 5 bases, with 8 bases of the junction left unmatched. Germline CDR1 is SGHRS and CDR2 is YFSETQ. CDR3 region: CASRRLAGGPGETQYL. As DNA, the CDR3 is TGCGCCAGCAGAAGACTAGCGGGAGGGCCGGGGGAGACCCAGTACCTC.

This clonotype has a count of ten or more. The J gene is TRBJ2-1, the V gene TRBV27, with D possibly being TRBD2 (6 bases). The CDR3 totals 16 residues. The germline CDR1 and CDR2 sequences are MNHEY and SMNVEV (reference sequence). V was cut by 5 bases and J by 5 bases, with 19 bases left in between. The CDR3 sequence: CASSRLIGTRDNEQFF. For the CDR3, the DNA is TGTGCCAGCAGTAGACTCATCGGGACTCGGGACAATGAGCAGTTCTTC.

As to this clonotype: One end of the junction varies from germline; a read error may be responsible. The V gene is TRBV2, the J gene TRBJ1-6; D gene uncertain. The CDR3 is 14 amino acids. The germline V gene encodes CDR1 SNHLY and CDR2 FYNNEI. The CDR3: CVSSETSGGTPLHF. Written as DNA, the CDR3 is TGTGTCAGCAGTGAAACATCAGGTGGGACACCCCTCCACTTT.

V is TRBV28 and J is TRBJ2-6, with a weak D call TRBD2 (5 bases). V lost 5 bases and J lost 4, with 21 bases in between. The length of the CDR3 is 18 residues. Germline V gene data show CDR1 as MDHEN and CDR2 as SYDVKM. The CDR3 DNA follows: TGTGCCAGCAGTCTCCAAGCAGGCCGGGGAATCGGGGCCAACGTCCTGACTTTC. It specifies CASSLQAGRGIGANVLTF.

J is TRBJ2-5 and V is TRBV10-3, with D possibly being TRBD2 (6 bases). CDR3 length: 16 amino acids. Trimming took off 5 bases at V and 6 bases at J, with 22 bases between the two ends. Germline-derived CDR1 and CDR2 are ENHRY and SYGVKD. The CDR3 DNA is TGTGCCATCAGTCCGAGTCCGGCGGGAATCGTAAAGACCCAGTACTTC. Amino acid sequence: CAISPSPAGIVKTQYF.